Listed below are T cell receptor beta chains from one sample, sequenced in a study of shared clonotypes between healthy human individuals. TCRdb's copy holds only in-frame clones and misses some; the assay was immunoSEQ multiplex PCR. The data show 450,000 to 550,000 clones, around 74% seen once. What was sequenced was PBMCs. The receptor source for this set is a woman in her thirties or forties in good health. Some clones in this sample may be carry-over from other donors' samples. Both conserved end residues are part of each CDR3. The order of the fields is J gene, V gene, CDR3 protein.

J gene: TRBJ2-5
V gene: TRBV11-2
CDR3 protein: CASSLGGRQETQYF

J gene: TRBJ2-5
V gene: TRBV5-1
CDR3 protein: CASSLMGDQETQYF

J gene: TRBJ2-1
V gene: TRBV5-1
CDR3 protein: CASSFGLNNEQFF

J gene: TRBJ2-7
V gene: TRBV28
CDR3 protein: CASSPPQYF

J gene: TRBJ2-5
V gene: TRBV7-7
CDR3 protein: CASSFRLQKTQYF

J gene: TRBJ1-2
V gene: TRBV7-2
CDR3 protein: CAITSGGRKGYTF

J gene: TRBJ2-1
V gene: TRBV15
CDR3 protein: CATSRDGRISYNEQFF

J gene: TRBJ2-2
V gene: TRBV5-5
CDR3 protein: CASSLNPGFTGELFF

J gene: TRBJ2-7
V gene: TRBV7-2
CDR3 protein: CASLRGGPPYEQYF

J gene: TRBJ2-7
V gene: TRBV27
CDR3 protein: CASSRLDFSYEQYF

J gene: NA
V gene: TRBV29-1
CDR3 protein: CSVEGLAEKAYEQYF

J gene: TRBJ1-2
V gene: TRBV27
CDR3 protein: CASSPRQGYYGYTF

J gene: TRBJ1-2
V gene: TRBV6-4
CDR3 protein: CASSPEGAGGYTF

J gene: TRBJ2-3
V gene: TRBV29-1
CDR3 protein: CSVAGGPNTQYF

J gene: TRBJ2-2
V gene: TRBV9
CDR3 protein: CASSIGLNTGELFF

J gene: TRBJ1-5
V gene: TRBV5-1
CDR3 protein: CASSDGTANNQPQHF

J gene: TRBJ2-7
V gene: TRBV19
CDR3 protein: CASSMGLPYEQYF